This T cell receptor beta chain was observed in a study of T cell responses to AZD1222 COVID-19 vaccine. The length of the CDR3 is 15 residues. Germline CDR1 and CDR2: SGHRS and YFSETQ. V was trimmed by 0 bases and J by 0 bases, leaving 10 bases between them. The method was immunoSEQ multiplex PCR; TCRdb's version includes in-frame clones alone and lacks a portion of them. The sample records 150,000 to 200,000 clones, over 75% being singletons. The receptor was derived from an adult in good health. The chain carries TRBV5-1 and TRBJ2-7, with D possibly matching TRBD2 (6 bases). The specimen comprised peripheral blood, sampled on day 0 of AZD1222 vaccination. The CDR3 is CASSLGRDSSYEQYF. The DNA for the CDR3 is TGCGCCAGCAGCTTGGGCAGGGACTCCTCCTACGAGCAGTACTTC.